These 4 T cell receptor beta chains came from one sample sequenced in a study of shared clonotypes between healthy human individuals. Sequencing was performed with immunoSEQ multiplex PCR; in TCRdb, only in-frame clones are kept and a portion is missing. The table records 2.3 million or so clones, over 85% of them present only once. Sequenced: naive CD4+ T cells from PBMCs. The subset denotes: CD45RA+ positively selected. The receptor source for this set is a man younger than 35 in good health. Some clones in this sample may be carry-over from other donors' samples.

This clone has just one count. Other nucleotide sequences in the sample specify the same CDR3. This chain joins TRBV7-3 and TRBJ2-5; D is unresolved. Trimming pared 1 base from V and 3 bases from J, leaving 6 bases between. In germline, CDR1 is SGHTA, CDR2 FQGTGA. CDR3 length: 13 amino acids. CDR3 protein: CASSLIREETQYF. For the CDR3, the DNA is TGTGCCAGCAGCTTAATTAGGGAAGAGACCCAGTACTTC. The full variable domain, rest sourced from reference TRBV7-3 and TRBJ2-5, is GAGVSQTPSNKVTEKGKYVELRCDPISGHTALYWYRQSLGQGPEFLIYFQGTGAADDSGLPNDRFFAVRPEGSVSTLKIQRTERGDSAVYLCASSLIREETQYFGPGTRLLVL.

This chain joins TRBV28 and TRBJ1-4; 11 bases map to TRBD1. The CDR3 runs to 18 residues. Germline V gene lookup returns CDR1 MDHEN and CDR2 SYDVKM. With V trimmed by 5 bases and J by 4 bases, 12 bases remained unmatched. The CDR3 nucleotides are TGTGCCAGCAGTCCCCACCGGACAGGGGGCTGGAGTAATGAAAAACTGTTTTTT. It translates to CASSPHRTGGWSNEKLFF.

With respect to this clone: The sample contains more than one DNA sequence encoding this CDR3. The rearrangement uses TRBV6-1 and TRBJ1-1, with no clear D. This CDR3 is 12 amino acids long. Looked up from germline, CDR1 is MNHNS and CDR2 is SASEGT. Trimming stripped 0 bases from V and 2 bases from J, with 1 base between. The CDR3 reads CASSEANTEAFF. The CDR3 region has the DNA TGTGCCAGCAGTGAAGCTAACACTGAAGCTTTCTTT.

This sequence joins TRBV19 and TRBJ2-5, with D possibly matching TRBD2 (6 bases). The germline V gene encodes CDR1 LNHDA and CDR2 SQIVND (reference sequence). Trimming left V 2 bases short and J 4 bases short, with 14 bases between. The CDR3 totals 15 residues. DNA for the CDR3: TGTGCCAGTAGTATACGGCTAGGGACTCGAGAGACCCAGTACTTC. This translates into CASSIRLGTRETQYF.